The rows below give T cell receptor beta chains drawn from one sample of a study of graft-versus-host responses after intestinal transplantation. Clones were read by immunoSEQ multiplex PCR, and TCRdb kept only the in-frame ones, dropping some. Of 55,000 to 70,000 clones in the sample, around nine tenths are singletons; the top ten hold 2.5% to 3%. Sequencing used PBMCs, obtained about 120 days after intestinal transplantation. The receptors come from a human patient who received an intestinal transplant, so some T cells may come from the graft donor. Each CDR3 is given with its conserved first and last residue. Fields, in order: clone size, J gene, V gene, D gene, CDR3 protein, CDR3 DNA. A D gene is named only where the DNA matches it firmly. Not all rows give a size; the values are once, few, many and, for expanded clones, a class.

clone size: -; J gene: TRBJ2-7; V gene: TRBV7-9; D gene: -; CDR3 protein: CASSSQPRTKLGIYEQYF; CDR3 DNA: TGTGCCAGCAGCTCCCAGCCCCGGACGAAGTTGGGGATCTACGAGCAGTACTTC
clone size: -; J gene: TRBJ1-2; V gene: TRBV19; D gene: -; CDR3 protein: CASSDRAPVGYTF; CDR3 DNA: TGTGCCAGTAGTGACCGGGCCCCGGTAGGCTACACCTTC
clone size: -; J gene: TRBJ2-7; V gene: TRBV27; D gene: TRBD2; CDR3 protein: CASSPSAGGVSYEQYF; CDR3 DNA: TGTGCCAGCAGCCCCTCAGCGGGAGGCGTTTCCTACGAGCAGTACTTC
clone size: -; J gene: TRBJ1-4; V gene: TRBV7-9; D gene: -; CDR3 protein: CASSLGTASNEKLFF; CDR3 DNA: TGTGCCAGCAGCTTAGGGACAGCATCAAATGAAAAACTGTTTTTT
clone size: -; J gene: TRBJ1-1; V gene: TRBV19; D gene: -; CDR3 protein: CASSRSGGRTEAFF; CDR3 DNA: TGTGCCAGTAGTAGGTCAGGAGGGAGGACTGAAGCTTTCTTT
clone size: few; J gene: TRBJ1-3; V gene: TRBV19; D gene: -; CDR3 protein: CASSIAGPSGNTIYF; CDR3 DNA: TGTGCCAGTAGTATCGCGGGACCCTCTGGAAACACCATATATTTT
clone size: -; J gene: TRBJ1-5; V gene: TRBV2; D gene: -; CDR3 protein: CASKEGRNQPQHF; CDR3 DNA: TGTGCCAGCAAGGAGGGGAGAAATCAGCCCCAGCATTTT
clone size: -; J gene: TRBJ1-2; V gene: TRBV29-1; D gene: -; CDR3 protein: CSVEASGSLGRGGGYTF; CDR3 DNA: TGCAGCGTTGAAGCCTCTGGTAGTCTGGGACGGGGGGGTGGCTACACCTTC
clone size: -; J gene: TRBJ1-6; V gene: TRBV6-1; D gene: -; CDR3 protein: CASSEDRLPLHF; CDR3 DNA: TGTGCCAGCAGTGAAGACAGGCTCCCACTCCACTTT
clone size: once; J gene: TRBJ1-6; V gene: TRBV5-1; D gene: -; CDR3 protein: CASSPRAGALSYNSPLHF; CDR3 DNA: TGCGCCAGCTCCCCGCGGGCAGGGGCCCTCTCCTATAATTCACCCCTCCACTTT
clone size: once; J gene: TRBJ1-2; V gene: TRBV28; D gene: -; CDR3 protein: CASSPSYNYGYTF; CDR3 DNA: TGTGCCAGCAGTCCCTCCTATAACTATGGCTACACCTTC
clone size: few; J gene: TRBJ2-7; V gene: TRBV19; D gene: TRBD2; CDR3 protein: CASSIGLAGGQYF; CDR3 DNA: TGTGCCAGTAGTATCGGACTAGCGGGAGGGCAGTACTTC
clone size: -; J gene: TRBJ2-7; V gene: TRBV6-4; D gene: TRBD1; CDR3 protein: CATEDRTAYEQYF; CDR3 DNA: TGTGCCACCGAGGACAGGACTGCCTACGAGCAGTACTTC
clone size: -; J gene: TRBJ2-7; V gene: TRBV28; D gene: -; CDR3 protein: CASKRISSDEQYF; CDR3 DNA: TGTGCCAGCAAGCGGATCTCTTCAGACGAGCAGTACTTC
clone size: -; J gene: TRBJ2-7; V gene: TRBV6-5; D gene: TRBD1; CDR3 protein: CASRWTGTTYEQYF; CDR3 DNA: TGTGCCAGCAGATGGACAGGGACCACCTACGAGCAGTACTTC
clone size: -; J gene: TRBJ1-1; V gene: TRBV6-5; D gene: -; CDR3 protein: CASSYHRDVTEAFF; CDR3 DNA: TGTGCCAGCAGTTACCACAGGGACGTCACTGAAGCTTTCTTT
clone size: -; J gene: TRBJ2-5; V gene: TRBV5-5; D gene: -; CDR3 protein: CASSVRGQETQYF; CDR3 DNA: TGTGCCAGCAGCGTTCGTGGCCAAGAGACCCAGTACTTC
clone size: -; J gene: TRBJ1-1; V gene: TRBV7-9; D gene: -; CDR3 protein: CASRWTENTEAFF; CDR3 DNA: TGTGCCAGCAGGTGGACAGAGAACACTGAAGCTTTCTTT
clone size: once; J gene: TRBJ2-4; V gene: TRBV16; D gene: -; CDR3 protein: CASSQSPKNIQYF; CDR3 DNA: TGTGCCAGCAGCCAATCACCCAAAAACATTCAGTACTTC
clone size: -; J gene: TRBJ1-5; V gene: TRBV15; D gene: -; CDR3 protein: CATSRGRAYNQPQHF; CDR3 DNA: TGTGCCACCAGCAGAGGCAGGGCCTATAATCAGCCCCAGCATTTT
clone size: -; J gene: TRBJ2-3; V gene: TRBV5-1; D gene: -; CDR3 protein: CASQGGAVSTDTQYF; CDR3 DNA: TGCGCCAGCCAAGGGGGAGCGGTAAGCACAGATACGCAGTATTTT
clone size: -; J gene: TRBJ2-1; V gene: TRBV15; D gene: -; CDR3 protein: CATGGGWSGQQFF; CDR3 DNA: TGTGCCACCGGAGGAGGGTGGAGCGGCCAGCAGTTCTTC
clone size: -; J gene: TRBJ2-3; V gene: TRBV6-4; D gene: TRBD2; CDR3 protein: CASSDGLAADTQYF; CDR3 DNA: TGTGCCAGCAGTGACGGACTAGCCGCAGATACGCAGTATTTT
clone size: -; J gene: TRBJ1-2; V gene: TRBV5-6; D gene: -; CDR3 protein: CASSLQGGTYGYTF; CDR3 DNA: TGTGCCAGCAGCTTGCAGGGCGGAACCTATGGCTACACCTTC
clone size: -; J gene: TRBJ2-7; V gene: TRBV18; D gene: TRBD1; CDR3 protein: CASSSGTASSYEQYF; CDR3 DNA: TGTGCCAGCTCGTCCGGGACAGCGAGCTCCTACGAGCAGTACTTC
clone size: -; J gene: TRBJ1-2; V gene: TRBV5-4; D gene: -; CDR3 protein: CASSLLGNYGYTF; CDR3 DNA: TGTGCCAGCAGCTTGCTAGGGAACTATGGCTACACCTTC
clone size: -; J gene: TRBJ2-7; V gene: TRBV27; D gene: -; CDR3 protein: CASSFGAPSYEQYF; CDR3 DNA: TGTGCCAGCAGTTTCGGTGCGCCGTCCTACGAGCAGTACTTC
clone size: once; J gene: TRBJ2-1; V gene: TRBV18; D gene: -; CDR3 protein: CASSPPTGRGYNEQFF; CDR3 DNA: TGTGCCAGCTCACCACCGACAGGACGGGGCTACAATGAGCAGTTCTTC
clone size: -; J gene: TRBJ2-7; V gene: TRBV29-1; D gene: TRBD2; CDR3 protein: CSVVGTSEQYF; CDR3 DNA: TGCAGCGTAGTCGGGACTAGCGAGCAGTACTTC
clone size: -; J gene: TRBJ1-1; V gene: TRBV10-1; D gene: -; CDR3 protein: CASSESGGAEAFF; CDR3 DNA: TGCGCCAGCAGTGAGTCCGGGGGAGCGGAAGCTTTCTTT
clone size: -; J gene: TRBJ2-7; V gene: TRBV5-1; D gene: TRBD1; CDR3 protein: CASSFSGQAVEQYF; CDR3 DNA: TGCGCCAGCAGCTTTTCCGGACAGGCAGTCGAGCAGTACTTC
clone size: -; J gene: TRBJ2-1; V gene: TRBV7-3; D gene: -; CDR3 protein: CASSLTRGPHYNEQFF; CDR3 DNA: TGTGCCAGCAGCTTAACGAGAGGGCCCCATTACAATGAGCAGTTCTTC
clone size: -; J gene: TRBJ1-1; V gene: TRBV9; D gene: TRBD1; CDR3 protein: CASSTGQGTGTEAFF; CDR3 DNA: TGTGCCAGCAGCACCGGACAGGGGACGGGCACTGAAGCTTTCTTT
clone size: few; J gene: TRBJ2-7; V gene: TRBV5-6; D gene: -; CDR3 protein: CASSSRGENEQYF; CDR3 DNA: TGTGCCAGCAGTTCGCGGGGCGAAAACGAGCAGTACTTC
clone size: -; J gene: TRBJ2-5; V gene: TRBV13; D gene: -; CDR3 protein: CASSLAWVGQETQYF; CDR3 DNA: TGTGCCAGCAGCTTAGCGTGGGTGGGTCAAGAGACCCAGTACTTC
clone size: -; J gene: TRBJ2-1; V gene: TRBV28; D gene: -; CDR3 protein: CASSLVVSSYNEQFF; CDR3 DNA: TGTGCCAGCAGTTTAGTAGTGAGCTCCTACAATGAGCAGTTCTTC
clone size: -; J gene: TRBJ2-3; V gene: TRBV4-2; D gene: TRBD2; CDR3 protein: CASSQVPSGGADTQYF; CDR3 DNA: TGTGCCAGCAGCCAAGTACCTAGCGGGGGTGCAGATACGCAGTATTTT
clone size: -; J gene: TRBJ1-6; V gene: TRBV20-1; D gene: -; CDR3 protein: CSAGSPLHF; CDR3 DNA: TGCAGTGCAGGCTCACCCCTCCACTTT
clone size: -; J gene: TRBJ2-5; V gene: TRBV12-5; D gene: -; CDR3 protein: CASGRDSQETQYF; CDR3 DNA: TGTGCTAGTGGCCGAGACAGCCAAGAGACCCAGTACTTC
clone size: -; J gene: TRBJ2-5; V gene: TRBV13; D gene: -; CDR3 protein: CASSPNSETQYF; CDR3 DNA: TGTGCCAGCAGCCCCAACTCTGAGACCCAGTACTTC
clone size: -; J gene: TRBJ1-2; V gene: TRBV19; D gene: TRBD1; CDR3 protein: CASRRGQGDGYTF; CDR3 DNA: TGTGCCAGTAGAAGGGGACAGGGCGATGGCTACACCTTC
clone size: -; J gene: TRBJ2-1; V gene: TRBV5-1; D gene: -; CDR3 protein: CASSSNYNEQFF; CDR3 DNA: TGCGCCAGCAGCTCAAACTACAATGAGCAGTTCTTC
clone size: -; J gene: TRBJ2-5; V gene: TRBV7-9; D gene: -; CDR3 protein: CASSLVFRGVETQYF; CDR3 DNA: TGTGCCAGCAGCTTAGTCTTCCGAGGAGTTGAGACCCAGTACTTC
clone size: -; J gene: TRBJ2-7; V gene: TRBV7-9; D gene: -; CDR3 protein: CASSPAPGQGIPYEQYF; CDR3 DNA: TGTGCCAGCAGCCCTGCCCCTGGGCAGGGCATTCCCTACGAGCAGTACTTC